This is a list of T cell receptor beta chains from one sample in a study of shared clonotypes between healthy human individuals. Using immunoSEQ multiplex PCR, the repertoire was profiled, and TCRdb retains in-frame clones only, with some absent. Here the sample spans millions of clones, just under 95% being singletons. The sample was naive CD8+ T cells sorted from blood. The receptor set was obtained from a man younger than 35 in good health. The CDR3 runs from the conserved cysteine through the conserved F or W. The order of the fields is V gene, D gene, clone size, J gene, CDR3 protein, CDR3 DNA. A D gene is named only where the DNA matches it firmly. Clone size is stated in some rows and not others, as once, few, many or a class when expanded.

>TRBV2|TRBD2|.|TRBJ2-7
CASSASGGVGEQYF
TGTGCCAGCAGTGCTAGCGGGGGGGTCGGCGAGCAGTACTTC
>TRBV11-2|TRBD1|.|TRBJ2-7
CASSLDRGTGRSYEQYF
TGTGCCAGCAGCTTAGATCGAGGGACAGGGCGTTCCTACGAGCAGTACTTC
>TRBV5-1|.|.|TRBJ2-3
CASSTWEKEDTQYF
TGCGCCAGCAGTACCTGGGAGAAGGAAGATACGCAGTATTTT
>TRBV28|TRBD1|.|TRBJ2-7
CASSHSTGSVYEQYF
TGTGCCAGCAGTCACTCGACAGGGAGCGTCTACGAGCAGTACTTC
>TRBV5-1|.|once|TRBJ1-1
CASTQGRLNTEAFF
TGCGCCAGCACCCAGGGACGGTTGAACACTGAAGCCTTCTTT
>TRBV7-9|.|.|TRBJ2-2
CAADKTLSGELFF
TGTGCCGCAGACAAAACGCTGAGCGGGGAGCTGTTTTTT
>TRBV27|TRBD1|.|TRBJ2-6
CASTSSAGTGEYSGANVLTF
TGTGCCAGCACCTCGTCTGCCGGGACAGGGGAATACTCTGGGGCCAACGTCCTGACTTTC
>TRBV13|.|.|TRBJ1-1
CASSGPGGNTEAFF
TGTGCCAGCAGCGGACCGGGGGGGAACACTGAAGCTTTCTTT
>TRBV9|.|.|TRBJ2-7
CASSPPRQDSYEQYF
TGTGCCAGCAGCCCCCCGAGACAGGACTCCTACGAGCAGTACTTC
>TRBV6-1|.|.|TRBJ1-5
CASSEGWDSNQPQHF
TGTGCCAGCAGTGAAGGGTGGGATAGCAATCAGCCCCAGCATTTT
>TRBV7-9|.|.|TRBJ2-2
CASSLVPGELFF
TGTGCCAGCAGCTTGGTGCCCGGGGAGCTGTTTTTT
>TRBV7-9|.|.|TRBJ2-7
CASSGSQGQQYF
TGTGCCAGCAGCGGATCTCAGGGACAGCAGTACTTC
>TRBV4-2|.|.|TRBJ1-4
CASSQKGWNEKLFF
TGTGCCAGCAGCCAGAAGGGGTGGAATGAAAAACTGTTTTTT
>TRBV27|.|.|TRBJ2-7
CASSHTGSYEQYF
TGTGCCAGCAGTCACACAGGATCCTACGAGCAGTACTTC
>TRBV5-5|.|.|TRBJ1-1
CASSLTEMSAEAFF
TGTGCCAGCAGCTTGACTGAGATGTCGGCTGAAGCTTTCTTT
>TRBV11-3|.|.|TRBJ2-1
CASRDRGAGEQFF
TGTGCCAGCAGAGATAGGGGGGCCGGGGAGCAGTTCTTC